Detailed here is one T cell receptor (beta chain). This clone's antigen is unknown. Qualities for individual bases were not recorded, and no much larger clone is one base off. This entry belongs to a study of T cell responses to AZD1222 COVID-19 vaccine (dated by TCRdb to the early 2020s). Turning to the overall study: AZD1222 recipients given second doses at about 4 weeks or at about 12 weeks were pooled, since spike-specific TCR depth and breadth were not found to differ between the two schedules. A total of just over 230 trial participants underwent TCR sequencing, of whom about 210 received two doses of AZD1222 and about 25 received two doses of the MenACWY control vaccine. Trial participants were enrolled by age into subgroups of 18-55, 56-69 and 70-plus years, and 148, 28 and 57 TCR-sequenced participants, respectively, were included in these subgroups. The investigation overall reported the following: After two AZD1222 doses, spike-specific TCR breadth and depth were significantly higher than at day 0 and than in MenACWY recipients. Only a handful of AZD1222 recipients were SARS-CoV-2 seropositive at baseline, limiting conclusions about previously exposed vaccinees. Because no day 14 peak-response samples were available, repertoires were characterized only after the peak T cell response. Most participants were white British and females outnumbered males, and the authors suggested that clonal diversity may have been underestimated. The whole spike protein was spanned by vaccine-associated CD4 TCRs, and dominant responses were seen in regions 160-218 and 743-854. In the small 56-69-year group, the increase in depth fell short of significance, most likely because of low power. Reportedly, close to half of the unique spike-specific TCRs recognized epitopes lying outside the regions that are mutated in the B.1.351 and B.1.1.7 variants.

The CDR3 regions of human TCRbeta chains were subjected to immunosequencing. The authors' analysis ran thus. Repertoire TCRs were matched against a reference library of SARS-CoV-2-specific TCRs generated with the MIRA antigen-specificity platform. Breadth meant the fraction of unique TCRs that were SARS-CoV-2-associated, whereas depth meant the fraction of total T cells that were SARS-CoV-2-associated. Using the MIRA data, every spike-specific TCR was mapped to the spike region that the TCR reacted to and assigned to either a CD4 or a CD8 class. Log10-transformed breadth and depth values were compared by one-way ANOVA with Sidak's multiple comparisons tests. This immuneACCESS table, as held by TCRdb, lists in-frame sequences with V and J called but not all clones. Of the missing ones, under half trace to an unresolved V gene in checked studies; the others have no known cause. V, J and clone size are those of that table, while D and trimming were read from the DNA. Present in this sample are about 120,000 clones, 70% to 90% of which were seen just once. 4.5% to 5% of the sample is held by the ten biggest clonotypes.

From cysteine to phenylalanine, the CDR3 is 15 amino acids long. The entry retains the CDR3 DNA only, 45 bases that are in frame from base 1. Looking up the germline V gene yields CDR1 MDHEN and CDR2 SYDVKM. From V the trimming removes 5 bases and from J it removes 2 bases, while the gene matches leave 6 bases of the junction unaccounted for. What the time point label conveys for this sample: baseline before first vaccination. Vaccinee samples came from UK trials COV001 and COV002, including a single-blind randomized controlled phase 2/3 trial of AZD1222 (ChAdOx1 nCoV-19) in healthy adults. For TCRbeta chain sequencing, PBMC samples from trial participants were taken at day 0 and at day 28 after the second dose.

Sequencing used peripheral blood, obtained on day 0 of AZD1222 vaccination. The receptor was derived from an adult in good health. The chain is encoded by TRBV28 joined to TRBJ1-5; 7 junctional bases match TRBD1. The CDR3 amino acid sequence is: CASSMTGSGNQPQHF. The nucleotide sequence reads TGTGCCAGCAGTATGACAGGGAGCGGCAATCAGCCCCAGCATTTT.